Below are 14 T cell receptor beta chains sequenced from a single sample in a study of OX40 agonist ivuxolimab in advanced cancers. Using immunoSEQ multiplex PCR, the repertoire was profiled, and TCRdb retains in-frame clones only, with some absent. Among about 21,000 clones listed, approximately 85% were seen once. Specimen: CD4+ or CD8+ T cells sorted from blood, collected in a trial of the OX40 agonist ivuxolimab. The receptors come from an adult with an advanced solid tumor such as melanoma, head and neck, liver or kidney cancer.

This clone has more than one count but fewer than ten. The chain uses TRBV6-1 and TRBJ1-5; D might be TRBD1 (6 bases). V lost 6 bases, J lost 4 bases, and 13 bases lay in between. CDR3 length: 14 residues. CDR1 and CDR2 (germline): MNHNS, SASEGT. This chain's CDR3 is CASRTGQLNQPQHF. DNA of the CDR3: TGTGCCAGCAGGACCGGACAGCTTAATCAGCCCCAGCATTTT.

Worth noting for this clone: The same CDR3 arises from other DNA sequences in this sample as well. The J gene is TRBJ2-7, the V gene TRBV5-4, with D perhaps TRBD1 or TRBD2 (5 bases each). V lost 4 bases, J lost 2 bases, and 16 bases lay in between. CDR1 is SGHNT, CDR2 YYREEE, per germline (reference sequence). The CDR3 contains 15 residues. CDR3 loop: CASSAPGTTTYEQYF. The CDR3 DNA follows: TGTGCCAGCAGCGCACCCGGGACGACTACCTACGAGCAGTACTTC.

This clone was observed once. The chain links TRBV7-2 to TRBJ2-4; 7 bases fit TRBD1. The germline V gene encodes CDR1 SGHTA and CDR2 FQGNSA. The J segment lost 0 bases and the V segment lost 8 bases, leaving 4 bases of the junction unmatched. This CDR3 region has 14 residues. As DNA, the CDR3 is TGTGCCAGCGGAAACAGGGGAGCCAAAAACATTCAGTACTTC. Translated, it gives CASGNRGAKNIQYF.

V usage is TRBV2 and J usage is TRBJ1-2, with 10 bases aligning to TRBD1. The germline V gene has CDR1 SNHLY and CDR2 FYNNEI. The CDR3 consists of 16 residues. J gave up 3 bases and V 5 bases, and 9 bases lay outside the gene matches. Written as DNA, the CDR3 is TGTGCCAGCAGTTTGGACGGGACAGGGGTGTACTATGGCTACACCTTC. It is translated as CASSLDGTGVYYGYTF.

The chain joins TRBV7-2 to TRBJ2-1, with D hard to call. The V end was cut by 3 bases, the J end by 6 bases, with 9 bases between. The germline V gene encodes CDR1 SGHTA and CDR2 FQGNSA. This CDR3 spans 13 amino acids. The CDR3 region has the DNA TGTGCCAGCAGCTTGAGCATTTCCAATGAGCAGTTCTTC. Protein sequence: CASSLSISNEQFF.

In its sample, this clone was seen a few times. The chain couples TRBV28 to TRBJ2-5; D is unclear. V was trimmed by 7 bases and J by 2 bases, leaving 14 bases between them. This CDR3 is built from 14 residues. Germline V CDR1 and CDR2: MDHEN, SYDVKM. In nucleotides, the CDR3 is TGTGCCAGCAAGTTTATAGGATTTCAAGAGACCCAGTACTTC. Its protein is CASKFIGFQETQYF.

The chain uses TRBV7-6 and TRBJ2-3; D could derive from TRBD1 or TRBD2 (5 bases each). Per the germline V gene, CDR1 is SGHVS and CDR2 is FNYEAQ. The CDR3 extends over 17 amino acids. V lost 6 bases and J 7 bases, leaving 26 bases between the germline ends. This chain's CDR3 is CASREPRGSAPDHTQYF. The DNA of the CDR3 is TGTGCCAGCAGAGAACCGAGGGGTAGCGCTCCCGACCATACGCAGTATTTT.

The chain couples TRBV6-1 to TRBJ2-2; D unresolved. CDR1 MNHNS and CDR2 SASEGT come from the germline V gene. The CDR3 has 13 amino acids. Trimming shortened V by 6 bases and J by 4 bases, and 9 bases separated the two germline ends. CDR3 DNA sequence: TGTGCCAGCAGCCCCCGGGTCACCGGGGAGCTGTTTTTT. Its protein product is CASSPRVTGELFF.

CDR3 in amino acids: CASSVQGGDEKLFF. For the CDR3, the DNA is TGTGCCAGCAGCGTACAGGGAGGAGATGAAAAACTGTTTTTT. The V call is TRBV9, the J call TRBJ1-4; tentative D call: TRBD1 (5 bases). Trimming cost V 1 base and J 6 bases, with 10 bases left between them. Germline assignment: CDR1 SGDLS and CDR2 YYNGEE. The CDR3 length is 14 residues.

The chain couples TRBV27 to TRBJ1-5, with a possible D match to TRBD1 (5 bases). V was clipped by 3 bases and J by 4 bases, with 10 bases between them. CDR1 is MNHEY and CDR2 is SMNVEV in the germline V gene (reference sequence). This CDR3 comprises 14 residues. As DNA, the CDR3 is TGTGCCAGCAGTTTCCGGGACCCAAATCAGCCCCAGCATTTT. Translated: CASSFRDPNQPQHF.

The V gene is TRBV5-4, the J gene TRBJ2-7; TRBD2 might be the D (6 bases). This CDR3 contains 15 residues. The germline V and J ends were trimmed by 2 bases and 0 bases, with 12 bases remaining between them. In germline, CDR1 is SGHNT, CDR2 YYREEE (reference sequence). CDR3: CASSFGRTNSYEQYF. CDR3 coding DNA: TGTGCCAGCAGCTTCGGGAGAACCAACTCCTACGAGCAGTACTTC.

This sequence joins TRBV7-6 and TRBJ2-7, with 10 nucleotides matching TRBD2. V shed 5 bases and J 4 bases; nucleotides not matched to a gene: 8. CDR1 is SGHVS, CDR2 FNYEAQ, per germline. CDR3 length: 15 residues. CDR3 loop: CASSQTSGVRYEQYF. The CDR3 nucleotides read TGTGCCAGCAGCCAAACTAGCGGGGTACGATACGAGCAGTACTTC.

The chain links TRBV5-5 to TRBJ1-1; D gene ambiguous. Germline V gene data show CDR1 as SGHKS and CDR2 as YYEKEE (reference sequence). CDR3 length: 15 residues. V was pared by 1 base and J by 6 bases, with 16 bases between. The CDR3 protein is CASSLYPGIGSEAFF. The CDR3 DNA sequence: TGTGCCAGCAGCTTGTATCCGGGGATAGGCTCTGAAGCTTTCTTT.

The genes are TRBV10-3 and TRBJ1-5; no firm D call. The V gene lost 0 bases and the J gene lost 5 bases, with 8 bases spanning the gap. From germline, CDR1 is ENHRY and CDR2 SYGVKD. This CDR3 has 14 residues. The chain's CDR3 is CAISESGGDQPQHF. The CDR3, as DNA: TGTGCCATCAGTGAGTCGGGTGGGGATCAGCCCCAGCATTTT.